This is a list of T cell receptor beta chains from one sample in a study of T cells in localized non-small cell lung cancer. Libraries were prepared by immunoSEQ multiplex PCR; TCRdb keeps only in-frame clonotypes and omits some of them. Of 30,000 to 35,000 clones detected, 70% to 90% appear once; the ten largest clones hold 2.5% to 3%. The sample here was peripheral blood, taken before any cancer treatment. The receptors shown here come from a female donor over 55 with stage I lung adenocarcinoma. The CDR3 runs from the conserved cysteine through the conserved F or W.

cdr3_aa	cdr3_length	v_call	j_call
CASSLSSYNEQFF	13	TRBV27	TRBJ2-1
CSVTGGDGELFF	12	TRBV29-1	TRBJ2-2
CASSPGQGPDTQYF	14	TRBV6-5	TRBJ2-3
CASSGRGIAAFF	12	TRBV6-1	TRBJ1-1
CASSPSSGGGDEQFF	15	TRBV18	TRBJ2-1
CASSADRDQPQHF	13	TRBV28	TRBJ1-5
CASSKRESTGELFF	14	TRBV19	TRBJ2-2
CASTYQERETQYF	13	TRBV28	TRBJ2-5
CASSLMGVVAGPPYNEQFF	19	TRBV5-1	TRBJ2-1
CASRGEGASYQPQHF	15	TRBV19	TRBJ1-5
CASSEIGNRGAFF	13	TRBV10-1	TRBJ1-1
CASSLGRRAETQYF	14	TRBV7-2	TRBJ2-5
CASSERWGQPQHF	13	TRBV10-1	TRBJ1-5
CAWKRLAGAANEQFF	15	TRBV30	TRBJ2-1
CASSDSLVGGADTIYF	16	TRBV6-4	TRBJ1-3
CAWSVDSNQPQHF	13	TRBV30	TRBJ1-5
CAIAGMGTDTQYF	13	TRBV30	TRBJ2-3
CASSFSGRALYEQYF	15	TRBV7-8	TRBJ2-7
CASGYKGGTEAFF	13	TRBV27	TRBJ1-1
CASSLSGGATEAFF	14	TRBV7-2	TRBJ1-1
CASSEEGSSWGYTF	14	TRBV6-1	TRBJ1-2
CASSYSPGQPYEQYF	15	TRBV6-6	TRBJ2-7
CASGTGIYSNQPQHF	15	TRBV6-6	TRBJ1-5
CASSPGGSSYEQYF	14	TRBV6-6	TRBJ2-7
CASSLSSGRAGELFF	15	TRBV7-8	TRBJ2-2
CASRENTEAFF	11	TRBV2	TRBJ1-1
CASSTGQGWTEAFF	14	TRBV6-1	TRBJ1-1
CASSLGTSGTYNEQFF	16	TRBV7-8	TRBJ2-1
CASSLRPGQGAREQYF	16	TRBV19	TRBJ2-7
CASSLGGPTGELFF	14	TRBV11-2	TRBJ2-2
CTSSQGTSGRVQETQYF	17	TRBV1	TRBJ2-5
CASSGLAGNNEQFF	14	TRBV11-2	TRBJ2-1